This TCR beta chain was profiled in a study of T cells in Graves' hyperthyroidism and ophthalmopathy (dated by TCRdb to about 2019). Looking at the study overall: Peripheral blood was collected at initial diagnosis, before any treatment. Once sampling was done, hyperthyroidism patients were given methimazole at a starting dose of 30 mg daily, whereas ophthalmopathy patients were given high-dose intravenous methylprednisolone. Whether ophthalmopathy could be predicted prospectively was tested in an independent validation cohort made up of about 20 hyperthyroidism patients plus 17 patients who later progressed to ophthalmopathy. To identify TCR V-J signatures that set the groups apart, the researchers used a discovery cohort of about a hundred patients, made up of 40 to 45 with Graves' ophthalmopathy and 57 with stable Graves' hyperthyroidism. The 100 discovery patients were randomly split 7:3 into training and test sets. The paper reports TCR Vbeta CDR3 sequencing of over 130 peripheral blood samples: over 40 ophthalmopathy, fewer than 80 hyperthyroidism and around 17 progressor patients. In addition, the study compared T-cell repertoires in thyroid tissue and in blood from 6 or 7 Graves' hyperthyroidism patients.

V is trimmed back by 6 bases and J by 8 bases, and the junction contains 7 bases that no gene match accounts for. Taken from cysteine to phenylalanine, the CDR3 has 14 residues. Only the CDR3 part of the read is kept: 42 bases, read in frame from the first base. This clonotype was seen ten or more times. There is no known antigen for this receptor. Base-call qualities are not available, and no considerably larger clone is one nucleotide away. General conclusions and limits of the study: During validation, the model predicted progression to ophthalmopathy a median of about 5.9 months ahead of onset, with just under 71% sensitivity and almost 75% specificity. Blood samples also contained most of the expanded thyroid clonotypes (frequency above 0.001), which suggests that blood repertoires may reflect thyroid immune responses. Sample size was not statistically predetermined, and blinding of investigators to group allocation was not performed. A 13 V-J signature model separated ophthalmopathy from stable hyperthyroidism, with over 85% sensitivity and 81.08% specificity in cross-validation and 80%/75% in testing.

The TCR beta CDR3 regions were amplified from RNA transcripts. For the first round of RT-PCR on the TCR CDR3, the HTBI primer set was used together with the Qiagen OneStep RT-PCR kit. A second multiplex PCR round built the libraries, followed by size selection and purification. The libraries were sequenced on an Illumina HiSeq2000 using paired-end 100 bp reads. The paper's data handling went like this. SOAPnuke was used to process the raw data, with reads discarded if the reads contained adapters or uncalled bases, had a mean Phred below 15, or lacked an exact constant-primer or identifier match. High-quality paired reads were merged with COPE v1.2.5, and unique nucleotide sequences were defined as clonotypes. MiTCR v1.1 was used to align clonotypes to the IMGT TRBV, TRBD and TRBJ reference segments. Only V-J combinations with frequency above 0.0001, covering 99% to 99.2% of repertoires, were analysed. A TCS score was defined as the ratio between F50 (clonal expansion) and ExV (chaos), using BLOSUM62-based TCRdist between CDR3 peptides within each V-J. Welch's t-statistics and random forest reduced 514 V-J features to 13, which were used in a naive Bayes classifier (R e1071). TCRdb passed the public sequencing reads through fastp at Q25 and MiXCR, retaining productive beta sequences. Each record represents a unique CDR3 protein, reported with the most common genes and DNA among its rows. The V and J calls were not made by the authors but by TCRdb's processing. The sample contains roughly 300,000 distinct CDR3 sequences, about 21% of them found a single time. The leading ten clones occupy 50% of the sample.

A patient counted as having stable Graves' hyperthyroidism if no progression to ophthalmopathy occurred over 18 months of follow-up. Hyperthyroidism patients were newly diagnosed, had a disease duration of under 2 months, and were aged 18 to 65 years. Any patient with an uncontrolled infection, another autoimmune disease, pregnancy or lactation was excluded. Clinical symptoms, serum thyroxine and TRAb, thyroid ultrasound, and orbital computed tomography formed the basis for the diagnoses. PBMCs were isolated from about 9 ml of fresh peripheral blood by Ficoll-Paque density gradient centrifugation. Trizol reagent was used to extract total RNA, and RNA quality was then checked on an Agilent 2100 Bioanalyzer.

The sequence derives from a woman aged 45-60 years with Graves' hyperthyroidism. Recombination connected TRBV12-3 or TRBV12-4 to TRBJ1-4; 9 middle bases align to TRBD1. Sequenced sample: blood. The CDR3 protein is CASSLGTGNEKLFF. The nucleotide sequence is TGTGCCAGCAGCCTCGGGACAGGGAACGAAAAACTGTTTTTT.